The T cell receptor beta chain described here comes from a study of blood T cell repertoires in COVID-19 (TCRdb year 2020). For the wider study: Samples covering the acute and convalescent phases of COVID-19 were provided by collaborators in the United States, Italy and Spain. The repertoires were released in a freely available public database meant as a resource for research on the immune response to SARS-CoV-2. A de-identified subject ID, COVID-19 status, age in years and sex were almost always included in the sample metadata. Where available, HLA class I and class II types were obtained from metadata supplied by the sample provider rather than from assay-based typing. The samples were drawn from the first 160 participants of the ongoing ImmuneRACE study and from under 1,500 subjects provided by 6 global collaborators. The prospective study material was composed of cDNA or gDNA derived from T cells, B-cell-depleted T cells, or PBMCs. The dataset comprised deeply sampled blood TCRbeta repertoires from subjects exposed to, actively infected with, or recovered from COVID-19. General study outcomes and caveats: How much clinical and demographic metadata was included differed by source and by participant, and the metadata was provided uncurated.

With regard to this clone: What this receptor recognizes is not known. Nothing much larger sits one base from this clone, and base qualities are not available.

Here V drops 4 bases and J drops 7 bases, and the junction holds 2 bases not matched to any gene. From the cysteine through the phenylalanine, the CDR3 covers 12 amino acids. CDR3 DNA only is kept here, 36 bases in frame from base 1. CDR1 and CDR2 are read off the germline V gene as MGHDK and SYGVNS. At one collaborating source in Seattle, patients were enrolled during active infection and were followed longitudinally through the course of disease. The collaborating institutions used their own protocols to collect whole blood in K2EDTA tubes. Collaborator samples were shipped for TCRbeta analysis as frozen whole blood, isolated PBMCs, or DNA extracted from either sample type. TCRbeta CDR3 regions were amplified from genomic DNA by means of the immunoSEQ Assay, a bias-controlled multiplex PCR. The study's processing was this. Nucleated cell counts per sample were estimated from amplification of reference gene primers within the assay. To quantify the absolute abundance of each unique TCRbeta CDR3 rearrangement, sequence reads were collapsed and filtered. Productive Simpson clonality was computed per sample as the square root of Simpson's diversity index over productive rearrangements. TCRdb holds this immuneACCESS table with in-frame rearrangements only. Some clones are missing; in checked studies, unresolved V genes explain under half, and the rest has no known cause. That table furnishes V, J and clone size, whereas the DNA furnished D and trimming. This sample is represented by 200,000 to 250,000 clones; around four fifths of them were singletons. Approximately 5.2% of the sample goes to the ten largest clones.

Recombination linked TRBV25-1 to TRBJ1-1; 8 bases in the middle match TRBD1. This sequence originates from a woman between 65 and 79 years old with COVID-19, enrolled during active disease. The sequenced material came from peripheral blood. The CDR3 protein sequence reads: CASSGTGLEAFF. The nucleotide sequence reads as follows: TGTGCCAGCAGTGGGACAGGGCTTGAAGCTTTCTTT.